Listed here is a single T cell receptor beta chain. Its antigen remains unidentified. No much larger clone is present one base from it, and per-base qualities are unavailable. This sample is part of a study of T cells after posttransplantation cyclophosphamide (dated by TCRdb to the mid-2010s). Study-wide context: Using TRB sequencing, the study followed how the T cell repertoire rebuilt after myeloablative bone marrow transplantation with posttransplantation cyclophosphamide given as GVHD prophylaxis. TRB sequencing was also done on up to 3 additional blood samples from 2 to 5.2 years after transplant in 3 patients, and on pretransplant blood from 4 patients. Samples from some 33 PTCy-treated patients and under 20 related bone marrow donors of those patients were subjected to antigen receptor sequencing. TRB sequencing was performed on blood from all 30 or so PTCy patients with 1-year posttransplant specimens. Because TRA and TRB clonality were tightly correlated in 8 or 9 samples, subsequent TCR analyses were focused on TRB only. Public TRB sequences were checked against a database of over 3,500 sequences associated with responses to pathogens, tumor antigens, self-antigens and alloantigens. The investigation overall reported the following: Across 35 to 55 patients, TRB clonality was highly associated with recipient CMV seropositivity and CMV reactivation, and diversity in PTCy patients was similar to diversity in CNI/methotrexate controls. The TRB repertoires of T cells infiltrating skin or GI tract showed only limited overlap with the TRB repertoires of T cells in blood. At 1-2 months, donor-recipient similarity was low but rose over the first year, and the later blood repertoires were often dominated by donor CD8+ memory clones.

TRB sequencing was run on genomic DNA with either the immunoSEQ assay at survey resolution or the hsTCRB kit. Concerning the study's data processing: The immunoSEQ software handled initial read processing, and the LymphoSeq R package was used for repertoire analyses. For each TRB dataset, clonality was calculated as 1 minus normalized Shannon entropy, and the Gini coefficient was computed as well. To infer phenotypes in unsorted samples, TRB sequences from sorted subsets of the recipient or donor were mapped onto unsorted samples from the same recipient. This is the immuneACCESS table as TCRdb keeps it, with only in-frame sequences that have V and J called. A part of the clones is gone; compared with another copy, unresolved V genes explain less than half, and the rest is unexplained. V and J calls plus clone size are reproduced from that table; the DNA served to infer D and trimming. This sample comprises roughly 5,000 clones, 85% to 95% of them detected only once. The ten biggest clones cover approximately 1.4% of the sample.

Peripheral blood and bone marrow mononuclear cells were isolated by Ficoll-Hypaque density centrifugation and were cryopreserved. CD4+ and CD8+ T cells, including naive and memory subsets, were sorted by FACS using a FACSAria II. From the cysteine through the phenylalanine, the CDR3 covers 14 amino acids. The sequence is cut down to CDR3 DNA, 42 bases in frame from base 1. CDR1 and CDR2, per the germline V gene, are SGDLS and YYNGEE. V is shortened by 0 bases, J by 1 base, and the region joining them spans 6 bases. This sequence uses TRBV9 and TRBJ2-3, with no confidently assigned D gene. Specimen: CD4+ T cells sorted from bone marrow. The sequence derives from a woman in her fifties or sixties in good health, CMV-negative, and a related stem cell transplant donor. The nucleotide sequence is given as TGTGCCAGCAGCGTAGAACAGCGCACAGATACGCAGTATTTT. It is translated as CASSVEQRTDTQYF.